The rows below give T cell receptor beta chains drawn from one sample of a study of chemoradiotherapy in HPV16-positive cancers. The data were produced by immunoSEQ multiplex PCR, yet TCRdb's version contains in-frame clones alone and is incomplete. The repertoire includes 2,500 to 3,500 clones, about 74% of them detected once, and 13% sits in the top ten. The material was obtained from a patient who underwent chemoradiotherapy. The source is a human donor with HPV-associated anogenital cancer. The conserved cysteine and the conserved F or W are not part of the CDR3 here. The order of the fields is V gene, CDR3 protein.

V gene: TRBV9; CDR3 protein: ASSPSGGNQPQH
V gene: TRBV7-9; CDR3 protein: ASSVTGMNTEAF
V gene: TRBV29-1; CDR3 protein: SVDLDRGPETQY
V gene: TRBV5-1; CDR3 protein: ASSVDGDSPLH
V gene: TRBV7-9; CDR3 protein: ASSYHGPTYEQY
V gene: TRBV4-1; CDR3 protein: ASSHPGTSKTQY
V gene: TRBV2; CDR3 protein: ASSDVLLAGVYNEQF
V gene: TRBV4-1; CDR3 protein: ASSQDQWRGLGYT
V gene: TRBV25-1; CDR3 protein: ASNSLGGGYT
V gene: TRBV27; CDR3 protein: ASSSSQGGSYNEQF
V gene: TRBV18; CDR3 protein: ASSPRTQAHQGAF
V gene: TRBV28; CDR3 protein: ASTDPGQFAGYT
V gene: TRBV7-2; CDR3 protein: ASSISRIGEQY
V gene: TRBV7-9; CDR3 protein: ASSSYGQGSNSPLH
V gene: TRBV7-9; CDR3 protein: ASSLGAFGAF
V gene: TRBV27; CDR3 protein: ASSLRGVEANYGYT
V gene: TRBV19; CDR3 protein: ASGSDRTEPQH
V gene: TRBV11-2; CDR3 protein: ASSFFKEGTEAF
V gene: TRBV9; CDR3 protein: ASSMTESPYEQY
V gene: TRBV2; CDR3 protein: ASRQSNQPQH
V gene: TRBV19; CDR3 protein: ASSIDATGSYEQY
V gene: TRBV11-3; CDR3 protein: ASSLRHSYEQY
V gene: TRBV30; CDR3 protein: AWSATRAF
V gene: TRBV5-1; CDR3 protein: ASRREGLIRETQY
V gene: TRBV7-9; CDR3 protein: ASSLEAGTYGYT
V gene: TRBV11-3; CDR3 protein: ASSFLDPNTGELF
V gene: TRBV5-1; CDR3 protein: ASSPGQAPTYEQY
V gene: TRBV9; CDR3 protein: ASSLQDRNYGYT
V gene: TRBV28; CDR3 protein: ASSSGTGVFRETQY
V gene: TRBV9; CDR3 protein: ASSVWRAGELF
V gene: TRBV7-3; CDR3 protein: ASSLSPGPSGANVLT
V gene: TRBV7-3; CDR3 protein: ASSSTPTDTEAF
V gene: TRBV5-6; CDR3 protein: ASNLGPGGGTEAF
V gene: TRBV5-1; CDR3 protein: ASNFGTGGVEQY
V gene: TRBV5-4; CDR3 protein: ASSSKAQETQY
V gene: TRBV28; CDR3 protein: ASSIPGQGPPLH
V gene: TRBV19; CDR3 protein: ASADRGDTQY
V gene: TRBV5-4; CDR3 protein: ASSPPRGTNTEAF
V gene: TRBV19; CDR3 protein: ASSIGVSSTYEQY
V gene: TRBV6-1; CDR3 protein: ASSELRGISYEQY
V gene: TRBV9; CDR3 protein: ASSSHGDNQPQH
V gene: TRBV5-1; CDR3 protein: ASSGRSSSTDTQY
V gene: TRBV4-1; CDR3 protein: ASSLLPGLAVTLVRYEQY
V gene: TRBV30; CDR3 protein: AWSVDGGVNYGYT
V gene: TRBV28; CDR3 protein: ASSPRFGGGEPYEQY
V gene: TRBV4-1; CDR3 protein: ASSQGAGRTYNEQF
V gene: TRBV7-2; CDR3 protein: ASSLNYRNEQF
V gene: TRBV29-1; CDR3 protein: SVATGTNYEQY
V gene: TRBV9; CDR3 protein: ASSVSSTSYEQY